Given below is one T cell receptor (beta chain) in context. Looked up from germline, CDR1 is MDHEN and CDR2 is SYDVKM. The CDR3 extends over 16 amino acids. Trimming removed 6 bases from V and 4 bases from J; junction bases left unmatched: 14. The data originate from a study of shared T cell receptors in the human thymus. Data came from immunoSEQ multiplex PCR; TCRdb stores just in-frame clones and leaves some out. Among 650,000 to 950,000 clones listed, 70% to 90% were seen once. The same sample was also used in a study of human thymus T cells. As that study records: Healthy Finnish infants undergoing corrective surgery for congenital heart defects provided the donor material. Resections obtained during corrective heart surgery supplied the thymus tissue. An apparent bias in V and J gene usage was seen in thymic and blood repertoires. Unrelated individuals had highly overlapping thymic repertoires, as reported in related research.

This receptor was taken from a girl younger than two with a congenital heart defect. The V gene is TRBV28, the J gene TRBJ2-7; 8 bases map to TRBD1. The sequenced material came from thymocytes. The CDR3 reads CASRVTQGQGAYEQYF. In DNA form, the CDR3 reads TGTGCCAGCAGAGTAACCCAGGGGCAGGGGGCTTACGAGCAGTACTTC.